These 9 T cell receptor beta chains share one sample of origin, sequenced in a study of cytomegalovirus exposure and HLA in healthy donors. Generated by immunoSEQ multiplex PCR, the TCRdb table keeps only in-frame clones and is missing some. This sample has 220,000 or so clones; approximately 87% occur once, and the top ten carry around 5.4%. The source material was PBMCs. The receptors derive from a woman between 18 and 30 years old in good health and CMV-seronegative.

The chain uses TRBV27 and TRBJ2-1; 11 bases are a match to TRBD2. The CDR3 covers 16 residues. Germline lookup yields CDR1 MNHEY and CDR2 SMNVEV (reference sequence). J was trimmed by 1 base and V by 3 bases; bases with no gene match: 2. CDR3 protein: CASSFGTSGSYNEQFF. The CDR3 region has the DNA TGTGCCAGCAGTTTCGGGACTAGCGGTTCCTACAATGAGCAGTTCTTC.

This rearrangement joins TRBV10-2 to TRBJ1-2; TRBD1 matches at 7 bases. V lost 0 bases, J lost 3 bases, and 7 bases stayed unmatched. From germline, CDR1 is WSHSY and CDR2 SAAADI. The CDR3 is 16 residues long. The CDR3 coding sequence is TGCGCCAGCAGTGAGTCGTTAGGGGGCGCTTACTATGGCTACACCTTC. It is translated as CASSESLGGAYYGYTF.

This chain links TRBV5-4 with TRBJ2-7; 8 nucleotides align to TRBD2. Losses at the gene ends were 0 bases for V and 0 bases for J; bases not matched to a gene: 8. Germline values: CDR1 SGHNT, CDR2 YYREEE (reference sequence). The CDR3 totals 17 residues. CDR3: CASSLGFSGEISYEQYF. In nucleotides, the CDR3 is TGTGCCAGCAGCTTGGGATTTAGCGGGGAGATCTCCTACGAGCAGTACTTC.

This chain uses TRBV6-5 with TRBJ2-7, with 10 bases lining up with TRBD2. With V trimmed by 1 base and J by 0 bases, 3 bases remained unmatched. The germline gives CDR1 MNHEY, CDR2 SVGAGI. This CDR3 spans 16 amino acids. CDR3 amino acids: CASSYYRTSGSYEQYF. CDR3 DNA sequence: TGTGCCAGCAGTTACTATCGGACTAGCGGCTCCTACGAGCAGTACTTC.

The V and J genes are TRBV29-1 and TRBJ2-7, with D perhaps given as TRBD1 or TRBD2 (7 bases each). CDR1 and CDR2 from the germline V gene are SQVTM and ANQGSEA. Trimming took 6 bases from V and 4 from J, leaving 16 bases between them. The CDR3 spans 13 residues. The CDR3 DNA reads as TGCAGCGTGCGACAGGGAGGGGGGTACGAGCAGTACTTC. This translates into CSVRQGGGYEQYF.

This chain links TRBV15 with TRBJ2-1; D gene unclear. Germline CDR1 reads LNHNV; CDR2 reads YYDKDF (reference sequence). Trimming took 4 bases from V and 0 from J, leaving 10 bases between them. The CDR3 length is 15 residues. The CDR3 sequence is CATSTGPSSYNEQFF. CDR3 bases: TGTGCCACCAGCACCGGCCCTAGCTCCTACAATGAGCAGTTCTTC. The whole variable domain, filled in from reference TRBV15 and TRBJ2-1, reads DAMVIQNPRYQVTQFGKPVTLSCSQTLNHNVMYWYQQKSSQAPKLLFHYYDKDFNNEADTPDNFQSRRPNTSFCFLDIRSPGLGDTAMYLCATSTGPSSYNEQFFGPGTRLTVL.

The rearrangement uses TRBV28 and TRBJ2-5; 10 bases map to TRBD2. CDR3 length: 15 residues. Germline-derived CDR1 and CDR2 are MDHEN and SYDVKM. V trimming: 2 bases; J trimming: 4 bases; junction bases outside the gene matches: 4. CDR3 sequence: CASSLPLAGVETQYF. The CDR3 coding sequence is TGTGCCAGCAGTTTACCGCTAGCGGGAGTAGAGACCCAGTACTTC.

A few counts support this clone. This chain connects TRBV2 to TRBJ1-5, with D unclear. V lost 4 bases, J lost 3 bases, and 10 bases lay in between. CDR1 and CDR2 (germline): SNHLY, FYNNEI. The CDR3 consists of 14 residues. DNA of the CDR3: TGTGCCAGCAGTGGGCGCGGATTCAATCAGCCCCAGCATTTT. Protein sequence: CASSGRGFNQPQHF.

This clone showed up just a few times. This chain uses TRBV7-8 with TRBJ1-1; tentative D call: TRBD1 (6 bases). This CDR3 is 15 amino acids long. Trimming cost V 4 bases and J 0 bases, with 12 bases left between them. The germline V gene encodes CDR1 SGHVS and CDR2 FQNEAQ. The DNA for the CDR3 is TGTGCCAGCAGCTCCTACAGGGACATGAACACTGAAGCTTTCTTT. As protein: CASSSYRDMNTEAFF.